This is a list of T cell receptor beta chains from one sample in a study of cytotoxic CD8 clonotypes in ibrutinib-treated CLL. Profiled with immunoSEQ multiplex PCR; TCRdb holds only in-frame clones, not every one. This sample yields nearly 300,000 clones, of which more than 70% are seen a single time; about 6% belongs to the top ten. This specimen consisted of PBMCs, obtained at disease progression, from a patient treated with ibrutinib. The receptors derive from a human donor with chronic lymphocytic leukemia. Both conserved end residues are part of each CDR3. The D gene is left open where the match is weak. The size field is filled for only some rows; it gives once, few, many or a size class.

v_gene	j_gene	abundance	d_gene	CDR3nt	CDR3aa
TRBV2	TRBJ2-2	few	TRBD1	TGTGCCAGCAGTCAAGGACAGGGCCCGAACACCGGGGAGCTGTTTTTT	CASSQGQGPNTGELFF
TRBV7-9	TRBJ2-2	once	.	TGTGCCAGCAGCTTCCTAGGTTCCGGGGAGCTGTTTTTT	CASSFLGSGELFF
TRBV11-3	TRBJ1-1	.	.	TGTGCCAGCAGCGCCCTGGAAACTGAAGCTTTCTTT	CASSALETEAFF
TRBV7-9	TRBJ2-5	.	TRBD2	TGTGCCAGCAGCTTAAGGCTAGCGGGAGTCGGGCAAGAGACCCAGTACTTC	CASSLRLAGVGQETQYF
TRBV7-6	TRBJ2-5	.	TRBD1	TGTGCCAGCAGTTCCCGGACAGGGTATGGTGGGGGGACCCAGTACTTC	CASSSRTGYGGGTQYF
TRBV2	TRBJ1-2	once	TRBD1	TGTGCCAGCACAGGGGGATCTTTGTATGGCTACACCTTC	CASTGGSLYGYTF
TRBV7-9	TRBJ2-5	.	.	TGTGCCAGCAGCTTAATACGACAGGAAGAGACCCAGTACTTC	CASSLIRQEETQYF
TRBV28	TRBJ2-1	.	.	TGTGCCAGCCGTAGTCCGACCCGATACAATGAGCAGTTCTTC	CASRSPTRYNEQFF
TRBV5-6	TRBJ2-1	once	.	TGTGCCAGCAGCCGAAATCGCGTAGGGGGCTCCTACAATGAGCAGTTCTTC	CASSRNRVGGSYNEQFF
TRBV7-6	TRBJ2-7	.	.	TGTGCCAGCAGCCACCAGTCGGGGGGCAGCTACGAGCAGTACTTC	CASSHQSGGSYEQYF
TRBV28	TRBJ2-1	.	TRBD1	TGTGCCAGCAGAGTACACCGTCGTGGACAGGCGGTGGTATACAATGAGCAGTTCTTC	CASRVHRRGQAVVYNEQFF
TRBV29-1	TRBJ2-1	.	TRBD2	TGCAGCGCCTATCTAGCGGGTGGCTACAATGAGCAGTTCTTC	CSAYLAGGYNEQFF
TRBV6-1	TRBJ1-2	.	TRBD1	TGTGCCAGCAGTGCCCGCGACAGGGAGTACGTCTATGGCTACACCTTC	CASSARDREYVYGYTF
TRBV15	TRBJ2-1	.	.	TGTGCCACCAGCCTACATGGTGCGGAAACGCGGGTTGAGCAGTTCTTC	CATSLHGAETRVEQFF
TRBV19	TRBJ1-2	.	.	TGTGCCAGTAGGCAGGGCAGCGATGGCTACACCTTC	CASRQGSDGYTF
TRBV6-6	TRBJ2-7	.	TRBD2	TGTGCCAGCGCCAGGGTTCTCGCGGGAGGGTGGGGCGAGCAGTACTTC	CASARVLAGGWGEQYF
TRBV19	TRBJ1-2	.	.	TGTGCCAGTAGCCGACTGGTTTTAGGCTATGGCTACACCTTC	CASSRLVLGYGYTF
TRBV7-3	TRBJ2-1	few	TRBD2	TGTGCCAGCAGTAGACTAGCGGGAGAGGATGAGCAGTTCTTC	CASSRLAGEDEQFF
TRBV7-2	TRBJ2-2	.	.	TGTGCCAGCAGCCCCCATCTGGGACGCACCGGGGAGCTGTTTTTT	CASSPHLGRTGELFF
TRBV5-4	TRBJ2-7	.	.	TGTGCCAGCAGCTGGGCGGGTTCCCTATACGAGCAGTACTTC	CASSWAGSLYEQYF
TRBV7-2	TRBJ2-7	.	TRBD2	TGTGCCAGCAGCCCTGGTCACGGGGGGGCCTACGAGCAGTACTTC	CASSPGHGGAYEQYF
TRBV7-2	TRBJ2-3	.	.	TGTGCCAGCAGCTCCCAGACCCCAGACACGCAGTATTTT	CASSSQTPDTQYF
TRBV9	TRBJ2-5	.	TRBD1	TGTGCCAGCAGCGAGCGACAGGGGGCATTCGAGACCCAGTACTTC	CASSERQGAFETQYF
TRBV19	TRBJ2-5	.	.	TGTGCCAGTAGTATGGACTTCAGGGGGGCAGAGACCCAGTACTTC	CASSMDFRGAETQYF
TRBV5-1	TRBJ2-7	.	.	TGCGCCAGCAGCTTGCAGCCGGACTACGAGCAGTACTTC	CASSLQPDYEQYF
TRBV5-1	TRBJ2-7	.	TRBD2	TGCGCCAGCAGCTTGACCCGGCGGGGGGCGAAGTCCTACGAGCAGTACTTC	CASSLTRRGAKSYEQYF
TRBV6-5	TRBJ1-2	.	TRBD1	TGTGCCAGCAGCCGGGGCAGGGGGGGTGGCTACACCTTC	CASSRGRGGGYTF
TRBV5-1	TRBJ2-7	.	TRBD1	TGCGCCAGCAGCTTGCCAGGGACAGGCTCCTACGAGCAGTACTTC	CASSLPGTGSYEQYF
TRBV5-6	TRBJ2-7	.	TRBD1	TGTGCCAGCAGCGGCATGGACAGGGCCGAGCAGTACTTC	CASSGMDRAEQYF
TRBV29-1	TRBJ2-7	.	.	TGCAGCGTTCTACAAGCGGGTTCCTACGAGCAGTACTTC	CSVLQAGSYEQYF
TRBV6-5	TRBJ2-7	.	.	TGTGCCAGCAGTTACCGCGGGCCTGGTTCCTACGAGCAGTACTTC	CASSYRGPGSYEQYF
TRBV4-1	TRBJ2-7	.	TRBD2	TGCGCCAGCAGCCAAGACTTGACTAGCGGGAACTACGAGCAGTACTTC	CASSQDLTSGNYEQYF
TRBV18	TRBJ1-2	.	.	TGTGCCAGCTCACCACTCAGGGGTGGAGGAGACTATGGCTACACCTTC	CASSPLRGGGDYGYTF
TRBV11-1	TRBJ1-2	.	.	TGTGCCAGCAGCTTAGGCGGTGTCTACACCTTC	CASSLGGVYTF
TRBV11-2	TRBJ2-5	.	.	TGTGCCAGCAGCTTAGATCTAGTTAGGGAGACCCAGTACTTC	CASSLDLVRETQYF
TRBV14	TRBJ1-1	.	.	TGTGCCAGCAGCCGAATAACAGGGACGGCCACTGAAGCTTTCTTT	CASSRITGTATEAFF
TRBV7-2	TRBJ2-7	.	TRBD1	TGTGCCAGCAGCCTACTAACAGGGGGCCTAGTCTCCGAGCAGTACTTC	CASSLLTGGLVSEQYF
TRBV10-2	TRBJ2-5	.	.	TGCGCCAGCAGTGCCCAAGAGACCCAGTACTTC	CASSAQETQYF
TRBV11-2	TRBJ2-7	.	TRBD1	TGTGCCAGCAGACGAGGACAGGGGGCCATCCACGAGCAGTACTTC	CASRRGQGAIHEQYF
TRBV15	TRBJ2-7	.	.	TGTGCCACCAGCAGAGGCCGGGGTTCCTACGAGCAGTACTTC	CATSRGRGSYEQYF
TRBV7-2	TRBJ2-2	.	.	TGTGCCAGCAGCTTATTCTCAGGGAGCACCGGGGAGCTGTTTTTT	CASSLFSGSTGELFF
TRBV29-1	TRBJ1-4	.	.	TGCAGCGTTGCTTGGGGAACTGAAAAACTGTTTTTT	CSVAWGTEKLFF
TRBV7-2	TRBJ2-1	.	.	TGTGCCAGCAGCTTAGTCGGGGCGGAATACAATGAGCAGTTCTTC	CASSLVGAEYNEQFF
TRBV10-3	TRBJ2-3	.	.	TGTGCCATCAGTGTCGACCCCCGCACAGATACGCAGTATTTT	CAISVDPRTDTQYF
TRBV19	TRBJ2-5	.	.	TGTGCCAGTAGTATCGCCCGGGAGACCCAGTACTTC	CASSIARETQYF
TRBV11-1	TRBJ2-3	.	.	TGTGCCAGCAGCTTAGCTCGGGGGAAGACCACACACACAGATACGCAGTATTTT	CASSLARGKTTHTDTQYF
TRBV5-4	TRBJ2-6	few	.	TGTGCCAGCAGCTTGGGGTCTGGGGCCAACGTCCTGACTTTC	CASSLGSGANVLTF
TRBV5-1	TRBJ2-2	few	.	TGCGCCAGCAGCTTGGGGACTACAATGAACACCGGGGAGCTGTTTTTT	CASSLGTTMNTGELFF
TRBV27	TRBJ2-7	.	TRBD1	TGTGCCAGCAGTTACAGGGGATCCTACGAGCAGTACTTC	CASSYRGSYEQYF
TRBV14	TRBJ2-7	few	.	TGTGCCAGCAGCCCTCGCCTCAGGGTCTACGAGCAGTACTTC	CASSPRLRVYEQYF
TRBV2	TRBJ2-7	.	.	TGTGCCAGCAGTGACAGTAGGGGCGACTACGAGCAGTACTTC	CASSDSRGDYEQYF
TRBV5-4	TRBJ1-2	few	.	TGTGCCAGCAGCTTGGCCGTCTCAGGGGAGGGGTATGGCTACACCTTC	CASSLAVSGEGYGYTF
TRBV5-1	TRBJ1-2	.	.	TGCGCCAGCAGCTGGGGCAGCGGACAGCGGTTCTACACCTTC	CASSWGSGQRFYTF
TRBV10-3	TRBJ1-6	.	TRBD1	TGTGCCATCAGTGTGGACAGGCTGAATTCACCCCTCCACTTT	CAISVDRLNSPLHF